The sequence of this T cell receptor (beta chain) was determined in a study of cytomegalovirus exposure and HLA in healthy donors. Study conclusions and caveats: Altogether, 160 or so TCR beta chains were recorded as cytomegalovirus-associated.

In the PCR, 60 Vbeta and 13 Jbeta primers were used. This table comes from immunoSEQ multiplex PCR, and its TCRdb copy is limited to in-frame clones, with some not included. In the table there are approximately 210,000 clones, about 85% of which are singletons. Comments on this clone: Its antigen is not known.

CDR1 and CDR2 from the germline V gene are LGHNA and YSLEER. This CDR3 has 15 amino acids. After removal of 3 bases from V and 5 bases from J, the junction contained 9 bases not matched to a gene. This chain links TRBV4-3 with TRBJ2-7, with TRBD1 matching over 8 bases. The sequence derives from a woman aged 45-65 years in good health and CMV-seronegative. Material for sequencing was PBMCs. CDR3 bases: TGCGCCAGCAGCCATCGCCAGGGGGCCGACGACGAGCAGTACTTC. This encodes CASSHRQGADDEQYF.